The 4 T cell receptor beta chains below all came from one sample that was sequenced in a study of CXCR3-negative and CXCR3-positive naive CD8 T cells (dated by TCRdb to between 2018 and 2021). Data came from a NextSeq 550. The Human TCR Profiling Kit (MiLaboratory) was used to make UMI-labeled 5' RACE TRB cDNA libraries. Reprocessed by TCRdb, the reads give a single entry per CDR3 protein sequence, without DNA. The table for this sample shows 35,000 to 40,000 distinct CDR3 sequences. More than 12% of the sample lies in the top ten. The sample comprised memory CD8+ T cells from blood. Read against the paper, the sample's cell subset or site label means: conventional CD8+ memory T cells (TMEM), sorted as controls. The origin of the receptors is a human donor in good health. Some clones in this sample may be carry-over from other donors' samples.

CDR3 sequence reads: CASSLNQGAGGELFF. The rearrangement uses TRBV11-1 and TRBJ2-2; TCRdb outputs TRBD1, but without DNA this stays unchecked. The CDR3 is made up of 15 amino acids. Germline V gene sequence: CDR1 SGHAT, CDR2 FQDESV (reference sequence).

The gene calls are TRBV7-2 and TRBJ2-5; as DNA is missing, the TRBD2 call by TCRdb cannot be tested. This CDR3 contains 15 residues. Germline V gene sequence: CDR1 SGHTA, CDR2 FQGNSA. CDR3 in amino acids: CASSLAPGPQETQYF. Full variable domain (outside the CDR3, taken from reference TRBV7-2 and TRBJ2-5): GAGVSQSPSNKVTEKGKDVELRCDPISGHTALYWYRQSLGQGLEFLIYFQGNSAPDKSGLPSDRFSAERTGGSVSTLTIQRTQQEDSAVYLCASSLAPGPQETQYFGPGTRLLVL.

CDR3 sequence reads: CSVEGGQGYEQYF. The chain couples TRBV29-1 to TRBJ2-7; TCRdb designates TRBD1, a call that cannot be tested without DNA. The CDR3 contains 13 residues. CDR1 is SQVTM, CDR2 ANQGSEA, per germline.

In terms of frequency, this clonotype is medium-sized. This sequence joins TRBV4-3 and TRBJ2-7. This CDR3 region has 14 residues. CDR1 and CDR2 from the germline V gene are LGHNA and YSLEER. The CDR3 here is CASSQDRYLDEQYF.